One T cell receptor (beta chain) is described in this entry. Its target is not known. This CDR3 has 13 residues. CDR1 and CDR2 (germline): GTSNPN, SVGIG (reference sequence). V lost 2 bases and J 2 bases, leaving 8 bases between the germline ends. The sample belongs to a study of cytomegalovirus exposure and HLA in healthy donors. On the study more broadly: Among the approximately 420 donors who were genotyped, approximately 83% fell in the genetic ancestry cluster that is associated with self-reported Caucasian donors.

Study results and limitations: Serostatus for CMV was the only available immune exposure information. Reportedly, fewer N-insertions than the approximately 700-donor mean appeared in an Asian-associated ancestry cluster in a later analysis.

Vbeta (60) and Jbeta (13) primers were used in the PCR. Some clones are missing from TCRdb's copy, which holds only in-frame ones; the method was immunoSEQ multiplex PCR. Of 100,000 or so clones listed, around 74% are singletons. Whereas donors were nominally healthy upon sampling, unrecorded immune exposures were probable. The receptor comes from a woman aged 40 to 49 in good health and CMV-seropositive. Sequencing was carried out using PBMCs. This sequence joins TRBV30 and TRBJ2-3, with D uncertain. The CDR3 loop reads CAWSLSNTDTQYF. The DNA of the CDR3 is TGTGCCTGGAGTTTAAGCAACACAGATACGCAGTATTTT.